These T cell receptor beta chains were read from a single sample in a study of blood T cells in healthy people across ages. TCRdb passed the 5' RACE reads through MiXCR, listing each CDR3 protein once. The table has 700,000 to 800,000 distinct CDR3 sequences, roughly 44% seen once. Material: blood. The source is a woman aged 55 to 70 in good health. CDR3s include the opening cysteine and the closing phenylalanine or tryptophan. The order of the fields is J gene, clone size, CDR3 length, D gene, V gene, CDR3 DNA, CDR3 protein. The D gene is left open where the match is weak. Clone size appears in some rows only: once, few, many, or a class for an expanded clone.

TRBJ1-2	-	14	-	TRBV27	TGTGCCAGCAGTTGGGGACCACGGGGGTATGGCTACACCTTC	CASSWGPRGYGYTF
TRBJ2-5	-	15	-	TRBV18	TGTGCCAGCTCCCCTGCGAATGGCGGGGTAGAGACCCAGTACTTC	CASSPANGGVETQYF
TRBJ2-1	-	14	TRBD2	TRBV20-1	TGCAGTGCGGGACTAGCGGGAGGGCCCAATGAGCAGTTCTTC	CSAGLAGGPNEQFF
TRBJ1-6	-	13	-	TRBV13	TGTGCCAGCAGGGTCCAGGGTACCCCACCCCTCCACTTT	CASRVQGTPPLHF
TRBJ2-7	-	14	TRBD2	TRBV3-1	TGTGCCAGCACGGCGGGAGGAGGTGTCGGCGGGCAGTACTTC	CASTAGGGVGGQYF
TRBJ2-7	-	19	TRBD2	TRBV7-2	TGTGCCAGCAGCTTTCCTCTTGCACTAGCGGGAGGGCGCTCCTGCGAGCAGTACTTC	CASSFPLALAGGRSCEQYF
TRBJ2-5	once	12	TRBD2	TRBV12-3/TRBV12-4	TGTGCCAGTACCGGGGGGAGCGGGACCCAGTACTTC	CASTGGSGTQYF
TRBJ2-1	-	16	TRBD1	TRBV5-1	TGCGCCAGCAGCTTGGTCCAGGGGGCGCGAGGAGGTGAGCAGTTCTTC	CASSLVQGARGGEQFF
TRBJ2-7	-	13	TRBD1	TRBV2	TGTGCCAGCAGTGCAGGACAGGCCTACGAGCAGTACTTC	CASSAGQAYEQYF
TRBJ2-3	-	16	TRBD1	TRBV12-3/TRBV12-4	TGTGCCAGCAGCCCGACAGGGGCCCCTAGCACAGATACGCAGTATTTT	CASSPTGAPSTDTQYF
TRBJ1-2	-	15	TRBD1	TRBV27	TGTGCCAGCAGTTTATCGAACAGGGGAGCCTATGGCTACACCTTC	CASSLSNRGAYGYTF
TRBJ2-1	few	13	TRBD2	TRBV20-1	TGCAGTTTAGCGGGAGAAACCTACAATGAGCAGTTCTTC	CSLAGETYNEQFF
TRBJ1-1	once	12	-	TRBV27	TGTGCCAGCAGACCCGCCGGGGCGGAGGCTTTCTTT	CASRPAGAEAFF
TRBJ2-7	-	15	-	TRBV20-1	TGCAGTGCTAGAGATTCGGCAGGGCTAACCTACGAGCAGTACTTC	CSARDSAGLTYEQYF
TRBJ1-2	-	15	TRBD1	TRBV5-6	TGTGCCAGCAGATCCCCGGGACAGGGCGCCTATGGCTACACCTTC	CASRSPGQGAYGYTF
TRBJ2-3	few	14	-	TRBV6-2/TRBV6-3	TGTGCCAGCAGCAACAGGGACGACACAGATACGCAGTATTTT	CASSNRDDTDTQYF